The 11 T cell receptor beta chains below all came from one sample that was sequenced in a study of glioma-infiltrating T cells. Amplification of TCR alpha and beta CDR3 regions from RNA used iRepertoire nested multiplex PCR. TCRdb processed the multiplex PCR reads anew with MiXCR; each CDR3 protein has one entry. The table records about 400,000 distinct CDR3 sequences, less than 50% of them present only once. The specimen sequenced was glioma tissue, nonneoplastic brain tissue, or PBMCs (not recorded which). The origin of the receptors is a human donor with low-grade glioma or glioblastoma, undergoing nonglioma brain surgery, or in good health (not recorded which).

This clonotype was seen more than once but under ten times. The chain joins TRBV27 to TRBJ2-2; D possibly uses TRBD1 or TRBD2 (5 bases each). The CDR3 is made up of 15 amino acids. The V end was cut by 5 bases, the J end by 5 bases, with 15 bases between. The germline V gene has CDR1 MNHEY and CDR2 SMNVEV (reference sequence). CDR3 sequence (DNA): TGTGCCAGCAGTCTGCGGCCGGGGCGGACCGGGGAGCTGTTTTTT. This sequence encodes CASSLRPGRTGELFF.

The chain links TRBV11-2 to TRBJ1-1; possible D gene TRBD1, 6 bases. Germline V gives CDR1 SGHAT, CDR2 FQNNGV. V was cut by 8 bases and J by 6 bases, with 16 bases left in between. The CDR3 contains 13 residues. The CDR3 DNA is TGTGCCAGCGGGACACCTGAGAGTGCTGAAGCTTTCTTT. Its translation is CASGTPESAEAFF.

The chain carries TRBV2 and TRBJ2-3, with 7 bases fitting TRBD1. The CDR3 loop spans 14 amino acids. The germline V gene has CDR1 SNHLY and CDR2 FYNNEI. The V segment lost 6 bases and the J segment 10 bases; nucleotides outside the gene matches: 13. The CDR3 DNA is TGTGCCAGCAGAGTACCGGGACAGACGCTTCCGCAGTATTTT. As protein: CASRVPGQTLPQYF.

The chain has TRBV4-1 and TRBJ2-5; tentatively, D is TRBD1 (6 bases). The V gene's germline CDR1 is MGHRA and CDR2 YSYEKL. The V and J ends lost 2 bases and 1 base respectively, with 17 bases between them. The length of the CDR3 is 17 residues. DNA for the CDR3: TGCGCCAGCAGCCAATACGATCTCCGGGACACCCAAGAGACCCAGTACTTC. Translating it yields CASSQYDLRDTQETQYF.

This clonotype has a count of ten or more. The gene calls are TRBV7-9 and TRBJ1-1, with D unresolved. This CDR3 contains 13 residues. Trimming removed 2 bases from V and 14 bases from J, with 18 bases in between. Germline CDR1 SEHNR, CDR2 FQNEAQ (reference sequence). The CDR3 bases are TGTGCCAGCAGCTTAAGCCAGTCTTTGCCACCCTTCTTT. Translation: CASSLSQSLPPFF.

In this sample, this clonotype turned up many times. The V and J genes are TRBV27 and TRBJ2-7, with D possibly matching TRBD2 (6 bases). The CDR3 is 16 amino acids. The V gene's germline CDR1 is MNHEY and CDR2 SMNVEV (reference sequence). V shed 4 bases and J shed 0 bases, with 16 bases lying between them. This CDR3 reads CASSWARSGFSYEQYF. The CDR3 DNA is TGTGCCAGCAGTTGGGCCCGGAGCGGGTTCTCCTACGAGCAGTACTTC.

The chain recombines TRBV29-1 with TRBJ2-3, with a weak D call TRBD1 (6 bases). The germline V gene has CDR1 SQVTM and CDR2 ANQGSEA. Trimming left V 5 bases short and J 0 bases short, with 9 bases between. There are 13 residues in the CDR3. CDR3 nucleotide sequence: TGCAGCGTTCAGGGGACCAGCACAGATACGCAGTATTTT. Protein sequence: CSVQGTSTDTQYF.

The table lists this clonotype with a few counts. The chain combines TRBV6-1 with TRBJ2-2, with D possibly matching TRBD2 (5 bases). Trimming pared 6 bases from V and 0 bases from J, leaving 14 bases between. The germline gives CDR1 MNHNS, CDR2 SASEGT. The CDR3 is 16 amino acids. This CDR3 is CASRPLFGANTGELFF. CDR3 DNA sequence: TGTGCCAGCAGACCTCTTTTCGGGGCGAACACCGGGGAGCTGTTTTTT.

This clonotype was seen repeatedly, ten times or more. The chain carries TRBV20-1 and TRBJ2-7; D is ambiguous. Germline V gene data show CDR1 as DFQATT and CDR2 as SNEGSKA (reference sequence). The CDR3 is made up of 12 amino acids. V dropped 6 bases and J dropped 3 bases, with 12 bases sitting between them. The CDR3 sequence is CSARRQNYEQYF. Here the CDR3 DNA reads TGCAGTGCCCGCAGGCAAAACTACGAGCAGTACTTC.

The chain recombines TRBV4-1 with TRBJ2-7; 12 bases agree with TRBD2. Losses at the gene ends were 2 bases for V and 9 bases for J; bases not matched to a gene: 8. The CDR3 sequence is 15 residues long. Germline V gives CDR1 MGHRA, CDR2 YSYEKL. Here the CDR3 reads CASSQPGLAGSVQYF. CDR3 bases: TGCGCCAGCAGCCAACCCGGACTAGCGGGATCAGTGCAGTACTTC.

In the case of this clonotype: A much bigger clone sits one base away, suggesting this may be a read error. V usage is TRBV27 and J usage is TRBJ2-1; TRBD2 is a possible D gene (5 bases). Trimming pared 4 bases from V and 9 bases from J, leaving 10 bases between. This CDR3 is 12 amino acids long. Germline lookup yields CDR1 MNHEY and CDR2 SMNVEV (reference sequence). CDR3 in DNA: TGTGCCAGCAGTTCCCAGCGGTTTGAGCAGTTCTTC. As protein: CASSSQRFEQFF.